The 3 T cell receptor beta chains reported below all come from one sample, sequenced in a study of blood T cell repertoires in COVID-19. Profiled with immunoSEQ multiplex PCR; TCRdb holds only in-frame clones, not every one. The sample has 150,000 or so clones, approximately 89% seen once. The material sequenced was peripheral blood. The receptors stem from a man between 45 and 60 years old with acute or convalescent COVID-19.

The chain employs TRBV9 and TRBJ1-6, with a tentative D call TRBD1 (5 bases). Germline CDR1 reads SGDLS; CDR2 reads YYNGEE. CDR3 length equals 15 residues. Trimming left V 0 bases short and J 6 bases short, with 10 bases between. CDR3 coding DNA: TGTGCCAGCAGCGTAGAAGGGGTTACTAATTCACCCCTCCACTTT. Translating gives CASSVEGVTNSPLHF.

This clone was found once. The chain joins TRBV7-2 to TRBJ2-5; the match to TRBD2 covers 14 bases. V was pared by 3 bases and J by 3 bases, with 3 bases of the junction left unmatched. The germline V gene has CDR1 SGHTA and CDR2 FQGNSA. The CDR3 contains 16 residues. The CDR3 loop is CASSFQGLAGEETQYF. In DNA form, the CDR3 reads TGTGCCAGCAGCTTTCAGGGACTAGCGGGGGAAGAGACCCAGTACTTC.

As DNA, the CDR3 is TGTGCCAGCTCACTACAGGGGGACTATGGCTACACCTTC. Encoded protein: CASSLQGDYGYTF. The chain links TRBV18 to TRBJ1-2; TRBD1 matches 8 bases. The J segment lost 3 bases and the V segment lost 4 bases, leaving 1 base of the junction unmatched. The CDR3 consists of 13 residues. The V gene's germline CDR1 is KGHSH and CDR2 LQKENI. Using reference TRBV18 and TRBJ1-2 for the parts outside the CDR3, the full variable domain is NAGVMQNPRHLVRRRGQEARLRCSPMKGHSHVYWYRQLPEEGLKFMVYLQKENIIDESGMPKERFSAEFPKEGPSILRIQQVVRGDSAAYFCASSLQGDYGYTFGSGTRLTVV.